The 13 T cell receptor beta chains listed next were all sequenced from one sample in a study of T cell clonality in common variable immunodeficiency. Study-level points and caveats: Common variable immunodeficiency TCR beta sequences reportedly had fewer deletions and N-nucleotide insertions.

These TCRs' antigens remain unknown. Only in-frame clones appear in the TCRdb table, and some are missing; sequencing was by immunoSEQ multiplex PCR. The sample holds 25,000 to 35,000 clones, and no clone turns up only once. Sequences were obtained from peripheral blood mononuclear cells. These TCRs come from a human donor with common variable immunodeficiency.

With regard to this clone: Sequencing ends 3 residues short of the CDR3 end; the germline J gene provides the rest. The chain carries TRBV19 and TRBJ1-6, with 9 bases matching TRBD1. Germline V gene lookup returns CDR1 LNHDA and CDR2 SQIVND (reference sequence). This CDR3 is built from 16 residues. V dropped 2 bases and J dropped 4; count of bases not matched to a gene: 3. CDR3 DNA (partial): TGTGCCAGTAGTATACGAGGACAGGGGTATAATTCACCC. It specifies CASSIRGQGYNSP. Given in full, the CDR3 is CASSIRGQGYNSPLHF.

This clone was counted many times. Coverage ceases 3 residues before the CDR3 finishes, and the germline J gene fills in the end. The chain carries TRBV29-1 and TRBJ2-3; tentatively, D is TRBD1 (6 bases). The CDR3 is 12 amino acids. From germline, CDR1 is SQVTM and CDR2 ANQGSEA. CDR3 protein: CSVLDSQITQYF. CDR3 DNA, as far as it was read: TGCAGCGTGTTGGACAGTCAGATAACG.

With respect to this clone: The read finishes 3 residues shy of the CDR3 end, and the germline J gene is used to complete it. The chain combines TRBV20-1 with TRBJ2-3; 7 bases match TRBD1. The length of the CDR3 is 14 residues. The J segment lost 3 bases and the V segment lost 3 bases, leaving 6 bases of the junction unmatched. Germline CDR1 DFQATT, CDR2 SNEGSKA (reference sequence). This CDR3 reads CSASKGASTDTQYF. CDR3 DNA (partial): TGCAGTGCTAGTAAGGGGGCGAGTACAGATACG.

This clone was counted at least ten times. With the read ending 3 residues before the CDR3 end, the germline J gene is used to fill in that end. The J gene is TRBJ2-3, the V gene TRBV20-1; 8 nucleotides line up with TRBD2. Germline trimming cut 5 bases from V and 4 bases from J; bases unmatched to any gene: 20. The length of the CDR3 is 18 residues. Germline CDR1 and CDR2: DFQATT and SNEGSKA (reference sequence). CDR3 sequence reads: CSAHPRNTGGPTPDTQYF. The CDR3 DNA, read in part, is TGCAGTGCTCACCCTAGGAACACGGGGGGGCCTACCCCAGATACG.

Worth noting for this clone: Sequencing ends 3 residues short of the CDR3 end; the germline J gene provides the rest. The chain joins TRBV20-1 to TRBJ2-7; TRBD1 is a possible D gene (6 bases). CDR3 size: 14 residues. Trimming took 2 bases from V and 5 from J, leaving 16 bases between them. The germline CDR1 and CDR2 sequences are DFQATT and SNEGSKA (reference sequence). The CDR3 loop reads CSARRGRVMDEQYF. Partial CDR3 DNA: TGCAGTGCTAGAAGGGGGAGAGTCATGGACGAG.

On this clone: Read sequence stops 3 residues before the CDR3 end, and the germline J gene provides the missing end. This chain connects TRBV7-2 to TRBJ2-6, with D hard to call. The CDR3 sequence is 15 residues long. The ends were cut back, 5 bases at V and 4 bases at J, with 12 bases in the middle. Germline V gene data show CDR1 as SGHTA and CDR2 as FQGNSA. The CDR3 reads CASSTEPSGANVLTF. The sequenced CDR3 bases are TGTGCCAGCAGCACAGAACCGTCGGGGGCCAACGTC. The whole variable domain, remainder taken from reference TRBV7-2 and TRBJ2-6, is GAGVSQSPSNKVTEKGKDVELRCDPISGHTALYWYRQSLGQGLEFLIYFQGNSAPDKSGLPSDRFSAERTGGSVSTLTIQRTQQEDSAVYLCASSTEPSGANVLTFGAGSRLTVL.

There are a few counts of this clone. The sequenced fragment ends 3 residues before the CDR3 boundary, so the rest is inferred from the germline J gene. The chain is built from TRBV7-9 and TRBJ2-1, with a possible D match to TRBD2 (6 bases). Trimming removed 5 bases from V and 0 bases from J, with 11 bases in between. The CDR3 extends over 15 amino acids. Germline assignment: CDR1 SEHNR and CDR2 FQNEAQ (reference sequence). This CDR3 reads CASSPPSASYNEQFF. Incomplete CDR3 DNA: TGTGCCAGCAGCCCACCTAGCGCCTCCTACAATGAG. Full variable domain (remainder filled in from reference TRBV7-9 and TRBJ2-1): DTGVSQNPRHKITKRGQNVTFRCDPISEHNRLYWYRQTLGQGPEFLTYFQNEAQLEKSRLLSDRFSAERPKGSFSTLEIQRTEQGDSAMYLCASSPPSASYNEQFFGPGTRLTVL.

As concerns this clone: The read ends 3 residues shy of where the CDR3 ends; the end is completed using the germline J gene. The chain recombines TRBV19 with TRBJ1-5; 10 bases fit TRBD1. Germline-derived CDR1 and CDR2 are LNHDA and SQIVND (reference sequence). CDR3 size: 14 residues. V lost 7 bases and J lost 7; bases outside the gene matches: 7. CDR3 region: CASKPDRGRQPQHF. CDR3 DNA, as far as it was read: TGTGCCAGTAAACCCGACAGGGGGCGACAGCCC.

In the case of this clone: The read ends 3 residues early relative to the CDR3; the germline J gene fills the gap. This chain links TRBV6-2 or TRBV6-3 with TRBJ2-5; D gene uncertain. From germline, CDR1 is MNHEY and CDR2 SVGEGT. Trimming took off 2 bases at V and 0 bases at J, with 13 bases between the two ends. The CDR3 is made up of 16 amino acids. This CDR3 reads CASSYGGSTYQETQYF. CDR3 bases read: TGTGCCAGCAGTTACGGCGGATCCACGTACCAAGAGACC.

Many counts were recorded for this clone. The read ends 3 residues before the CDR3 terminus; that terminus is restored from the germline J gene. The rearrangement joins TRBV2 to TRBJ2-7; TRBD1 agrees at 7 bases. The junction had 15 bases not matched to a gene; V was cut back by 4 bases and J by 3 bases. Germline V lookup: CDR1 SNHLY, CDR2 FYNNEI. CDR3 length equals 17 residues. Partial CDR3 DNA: TGTGCCAGCAGTGGGACACCGGGACAGAATGTCTTCTACGAG. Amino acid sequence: CASSGTPGQNVFYE. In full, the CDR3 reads CASSGTPGQNVFYEQYF.

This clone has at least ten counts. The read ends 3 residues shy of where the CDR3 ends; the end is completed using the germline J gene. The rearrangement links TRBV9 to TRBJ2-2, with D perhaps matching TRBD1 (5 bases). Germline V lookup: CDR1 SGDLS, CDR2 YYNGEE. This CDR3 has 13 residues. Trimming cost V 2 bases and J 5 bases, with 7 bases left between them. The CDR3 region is CASSVRDTGELFF. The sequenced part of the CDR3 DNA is TGTGCCAGCAGCGTCAGGGATACCGGGGAG.

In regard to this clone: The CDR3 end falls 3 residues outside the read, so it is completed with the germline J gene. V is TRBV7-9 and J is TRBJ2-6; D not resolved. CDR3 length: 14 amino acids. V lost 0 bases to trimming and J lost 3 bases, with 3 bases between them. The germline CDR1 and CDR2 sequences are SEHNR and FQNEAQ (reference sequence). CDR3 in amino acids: CASSLAGGANVLTF. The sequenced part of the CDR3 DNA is TGTGCCAGCAGCTTAGCAGGTGGGGCCAACGTC.

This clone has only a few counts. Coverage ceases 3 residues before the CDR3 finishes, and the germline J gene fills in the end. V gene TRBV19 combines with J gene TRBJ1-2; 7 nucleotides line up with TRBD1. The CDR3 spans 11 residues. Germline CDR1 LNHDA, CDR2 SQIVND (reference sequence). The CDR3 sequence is CARRTGRGYTF. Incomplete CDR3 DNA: TGTGCCAGAAGGACAGGACGGGGC.